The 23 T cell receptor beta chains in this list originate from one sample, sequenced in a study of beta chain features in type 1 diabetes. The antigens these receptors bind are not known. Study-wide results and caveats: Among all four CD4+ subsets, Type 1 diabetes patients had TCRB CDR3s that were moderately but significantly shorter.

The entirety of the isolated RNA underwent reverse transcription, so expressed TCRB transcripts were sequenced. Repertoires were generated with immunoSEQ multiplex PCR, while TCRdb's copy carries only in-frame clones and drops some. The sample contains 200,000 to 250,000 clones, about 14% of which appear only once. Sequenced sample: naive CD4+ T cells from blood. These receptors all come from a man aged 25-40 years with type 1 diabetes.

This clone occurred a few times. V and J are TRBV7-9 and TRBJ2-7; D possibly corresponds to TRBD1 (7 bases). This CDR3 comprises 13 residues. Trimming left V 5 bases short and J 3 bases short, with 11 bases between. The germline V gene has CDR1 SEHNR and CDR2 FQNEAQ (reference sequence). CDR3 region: CASSAGQNYEQYF. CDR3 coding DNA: TGTGCCAGCAGCGCGGGACAGAACTACGAGCAGTACTTC.

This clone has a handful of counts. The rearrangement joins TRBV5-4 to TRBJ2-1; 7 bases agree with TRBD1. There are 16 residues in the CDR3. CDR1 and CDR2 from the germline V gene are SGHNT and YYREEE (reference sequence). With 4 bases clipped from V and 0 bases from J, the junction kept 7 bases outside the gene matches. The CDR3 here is CASSPTGKSSYNEQFF. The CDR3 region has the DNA TGTGCCAGCAGCCCGACAGGGAAAAGCTCCTACAATGAGCAGTTCTTC.

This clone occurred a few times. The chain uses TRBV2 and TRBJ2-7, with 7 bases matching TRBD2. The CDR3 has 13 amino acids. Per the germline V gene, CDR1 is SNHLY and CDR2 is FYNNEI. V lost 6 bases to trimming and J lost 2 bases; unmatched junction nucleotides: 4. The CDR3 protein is CASRRGTTYEQYF. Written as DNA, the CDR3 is TGTGCCAGCAGGCGGGGGACGACCTACGAGCAGTACTTC. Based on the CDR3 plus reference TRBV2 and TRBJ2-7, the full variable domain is EPEVTQTPSHQVTQMGQEVILRCVPISNHLYFYWYRQILGQKVEFLVSFYNNEISEKSEIFDDQFSVERPDGSNFTLKIRSTKLEDSAMYFCASRRGTTYEQYFGPGTRLTVT.

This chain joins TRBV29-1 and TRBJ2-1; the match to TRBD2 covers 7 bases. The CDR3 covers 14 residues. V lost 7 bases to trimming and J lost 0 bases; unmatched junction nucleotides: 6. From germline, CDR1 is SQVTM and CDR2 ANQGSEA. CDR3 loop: CSGGGSSSYNEQFF. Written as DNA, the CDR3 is TGCAGCGGGGGGGGGTCAAGCTCCTACAATGAGCAGTTCTTC.

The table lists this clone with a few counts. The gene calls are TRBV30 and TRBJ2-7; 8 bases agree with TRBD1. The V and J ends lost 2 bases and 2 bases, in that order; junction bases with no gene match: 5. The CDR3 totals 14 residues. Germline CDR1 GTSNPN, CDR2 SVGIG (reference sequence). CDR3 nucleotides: TGTGCCTGGAGTAGTGGACAGGGCCCCTACGAGCAGTACTTC. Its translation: CAWSSGQGPYEQYF.

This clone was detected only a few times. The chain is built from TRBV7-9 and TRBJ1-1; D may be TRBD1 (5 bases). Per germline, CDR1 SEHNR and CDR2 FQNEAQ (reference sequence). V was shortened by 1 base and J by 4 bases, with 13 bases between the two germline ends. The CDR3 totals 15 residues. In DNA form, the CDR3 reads TGTGCCAGCAGCTTAGAGATTGGCAGGGCCACTGAAGCTTTCTTT. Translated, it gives CASSLEIGRATEAFF. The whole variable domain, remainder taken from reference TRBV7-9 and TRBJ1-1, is DTGVSQNPRHKITKRGQNVTFRCDPISEHNRLYWYRQTLGQGPEFLTYFQNEAQLEKSRLLSDRFSAERPKGSFSTLEIQRTEQGDSAMYLCASSLEIGRATEAFFGQGTRLTVV.

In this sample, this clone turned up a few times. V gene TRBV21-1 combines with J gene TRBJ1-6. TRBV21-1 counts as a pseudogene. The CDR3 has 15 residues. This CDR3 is CASTMGLAGSSPLHF. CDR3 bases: TGTGCCAGCACTATGGGCCTCGCGGGTAGTTCACCCCTCCACTTT.

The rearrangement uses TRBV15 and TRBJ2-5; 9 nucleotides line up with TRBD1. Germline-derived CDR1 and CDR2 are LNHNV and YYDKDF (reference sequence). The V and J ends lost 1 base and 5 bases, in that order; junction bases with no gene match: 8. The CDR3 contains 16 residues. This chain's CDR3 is CATSRGTGGVRETQYF. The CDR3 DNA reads TGTGCCACCAGCAGAGGCACAGGGGGCGTTCGGGAGACCCAGTACTTC.

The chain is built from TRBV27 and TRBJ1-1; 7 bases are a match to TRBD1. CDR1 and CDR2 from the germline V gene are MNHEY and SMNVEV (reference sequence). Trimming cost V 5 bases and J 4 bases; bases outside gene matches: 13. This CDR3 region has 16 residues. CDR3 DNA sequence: TGTGCCAGCAGTCCTGACCTTGGACAGGACCTCACTGAAGCTTTCTTT. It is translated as CASSPDLGQDLTEAFF.

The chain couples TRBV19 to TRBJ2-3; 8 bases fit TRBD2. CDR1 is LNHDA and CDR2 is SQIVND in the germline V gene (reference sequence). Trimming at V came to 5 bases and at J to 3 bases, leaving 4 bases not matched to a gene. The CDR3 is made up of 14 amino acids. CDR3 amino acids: CASSLPGGTDTQYF. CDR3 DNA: TGTGCCAGTAGTTTGCCGGGGGGGACAGATACGCAGTATTTT.

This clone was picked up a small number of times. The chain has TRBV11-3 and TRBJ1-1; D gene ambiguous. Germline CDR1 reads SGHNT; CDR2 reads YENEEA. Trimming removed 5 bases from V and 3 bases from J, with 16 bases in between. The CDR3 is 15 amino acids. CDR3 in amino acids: CASSPRLGEHTEAFF. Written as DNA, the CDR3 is TGTGCCAGCAGCCCCCGCCTTGGGGAGCACACTGAAGCTTTCTTT.

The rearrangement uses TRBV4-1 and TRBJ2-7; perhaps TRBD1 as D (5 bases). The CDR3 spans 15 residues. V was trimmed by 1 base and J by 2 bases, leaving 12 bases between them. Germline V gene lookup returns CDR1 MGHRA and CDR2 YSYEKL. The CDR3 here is CASSQGPRTPYEQYF. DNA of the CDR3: TGCGCCAGCAGCCAAGGCCCGCGGACACCCTACGAGCAGTACTTC.

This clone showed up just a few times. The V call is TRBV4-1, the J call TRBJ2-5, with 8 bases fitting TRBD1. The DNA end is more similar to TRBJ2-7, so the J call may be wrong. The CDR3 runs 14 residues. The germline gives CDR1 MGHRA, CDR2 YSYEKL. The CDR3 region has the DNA TGCGCCAGCAGCCAAACCGACAGGGGATACGAGCAGTACTTC. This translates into CASSQTDRGYEQYF.

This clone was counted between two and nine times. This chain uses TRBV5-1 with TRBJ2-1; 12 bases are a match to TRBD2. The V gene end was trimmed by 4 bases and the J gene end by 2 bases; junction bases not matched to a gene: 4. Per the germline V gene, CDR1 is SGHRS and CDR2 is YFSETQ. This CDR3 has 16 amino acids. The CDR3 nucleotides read TGCGCCAGCAGCCTAGCGGGAGGGCCGACCTACAATGAGCAGTTCTTC. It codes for CASSLAGGPTYNEQFF.

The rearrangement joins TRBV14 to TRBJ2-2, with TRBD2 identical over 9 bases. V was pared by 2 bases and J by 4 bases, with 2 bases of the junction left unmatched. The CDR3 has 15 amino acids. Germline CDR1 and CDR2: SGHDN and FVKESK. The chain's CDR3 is CASSQLTSGTGELFF. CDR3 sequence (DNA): TGTGCCAGCAGCCAACTGACTAGCGGCACCGGGGAGCTGTTTTTT.

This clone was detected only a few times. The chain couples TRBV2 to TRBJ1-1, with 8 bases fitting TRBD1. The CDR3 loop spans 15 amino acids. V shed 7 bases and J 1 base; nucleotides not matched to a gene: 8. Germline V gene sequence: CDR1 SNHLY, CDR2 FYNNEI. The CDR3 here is CASKRQGNTNTEAFF. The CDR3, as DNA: TGTGCCAGCAAGAGACAGGGGAATACGAACACTGAAGCTTTCTTT.

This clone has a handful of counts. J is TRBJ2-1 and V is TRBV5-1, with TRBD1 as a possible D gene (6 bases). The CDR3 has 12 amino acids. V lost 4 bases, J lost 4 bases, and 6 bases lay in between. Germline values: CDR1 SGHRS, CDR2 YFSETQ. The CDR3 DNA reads TGCGCCAGCAGCACAGGGTACAATGAGCAGTTCTTC. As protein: CASSTGYNEQFF.

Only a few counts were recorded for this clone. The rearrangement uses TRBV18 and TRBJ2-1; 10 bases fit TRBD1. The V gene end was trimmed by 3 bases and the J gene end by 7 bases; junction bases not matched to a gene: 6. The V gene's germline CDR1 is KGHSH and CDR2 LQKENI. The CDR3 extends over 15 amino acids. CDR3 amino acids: CASSPGQGRGNEQFF. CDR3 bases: TGTGCCAGCTCACCGGGACAGGGGAGAGGTAATGAGCAGTTCTTC. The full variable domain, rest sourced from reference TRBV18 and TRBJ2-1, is NAGVMQNPRHLVRRRGQEARLRCSPMKGHSHVYWYRQLPEEGLKFMVYLQKENIIDESGMPKERFSAEFPKEGPSILRIQQVVRGDSAAYFCASSPGQGRGNEQFFGPGTRLTVL.

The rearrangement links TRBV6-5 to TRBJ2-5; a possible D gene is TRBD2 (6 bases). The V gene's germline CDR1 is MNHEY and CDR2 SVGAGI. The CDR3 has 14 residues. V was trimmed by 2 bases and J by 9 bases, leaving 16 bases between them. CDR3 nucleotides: TGTGCCAGCAGTTACCGTCACCGGGAGTACCCCCAGTACTTC. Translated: CASSYRHREYPQYF.

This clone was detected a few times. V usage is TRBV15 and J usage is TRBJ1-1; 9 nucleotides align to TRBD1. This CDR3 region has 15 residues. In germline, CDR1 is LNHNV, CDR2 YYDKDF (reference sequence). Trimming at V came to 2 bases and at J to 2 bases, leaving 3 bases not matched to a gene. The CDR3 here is CATSRRTGANTEAFF. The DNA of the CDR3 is TGTGCCACCAGCAGACGGACAGGGGCCAACACTGAAGCTTTCTTT.

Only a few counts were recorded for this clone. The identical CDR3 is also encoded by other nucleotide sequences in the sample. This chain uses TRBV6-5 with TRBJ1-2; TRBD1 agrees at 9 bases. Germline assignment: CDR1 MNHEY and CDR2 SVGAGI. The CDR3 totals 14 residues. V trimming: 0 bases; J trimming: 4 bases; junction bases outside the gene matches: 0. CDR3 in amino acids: CASSYSTGGYGYTF. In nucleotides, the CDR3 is TGTGCCAGCAGTTACTCGACAGGGGGCTATGGCTACACCTTC.

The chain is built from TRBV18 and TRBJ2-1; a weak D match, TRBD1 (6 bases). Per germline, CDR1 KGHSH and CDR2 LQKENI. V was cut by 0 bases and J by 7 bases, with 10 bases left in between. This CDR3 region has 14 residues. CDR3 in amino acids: CASSPPPQGNEQFF. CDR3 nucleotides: TGTGCCAGCTCACCACCCCCTCAGGGGAATGAGCAGTTCTTC. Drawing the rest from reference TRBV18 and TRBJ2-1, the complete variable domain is NAGVMQNPRHLVRRRGQEARLRCSPMKGHSHVYWYRQLPEEGLKFMVYLQKENIIDESGMPKERFSAEFPKEGPSILRIQQVVRGDSAAYFCASSPPPQGNEQFFGPGTRLTVL.

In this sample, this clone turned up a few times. The CDR3 DNA reads TGTGCCAGCAGCTTTTGGACAACCAATGAGCAGTTCTTC. This translates into CASSFWTTNEQFF. This sequence joins TRBV5-6 and TRBJ2-1; D possibly corresponds to TRBD1 (5 bases). Germline-derived CDR1 and CDR2 are SGHDT and YYEEEE. Trimming cost V 2 bases and J 6 bases, with 9 bases left between them. This CDR3 has 13 amino acids.